This T cell receptor beta chain was identified in a study of response to subunit inactivated influenza vaccine. Note on this clonotype: Its antigen is unknown.

TCRdb called the RT-PCR reads again in MiXCR, with one record for every CDR3 protein. This sample has about 700,000 distinct CDR3 sequences, with more than 11% found just once. The CDR3 extends over 14 amino acids. V trimming: 4 bases; J trimming: 6 bases; junction bases outside the gene matches: 6. Per the germline V gene, CDR1 is MNHEY and CDR2 is SVGAGI. Study-level findings and limits: With each seasonal influenza vaccination, the authors suggested, few new T cells are recruited.

This clonotype was obtained from a man between 50 and 59 years old who received an inactivated influenza vaccine. The sequencing used PBMCs from blood, collected around 15 days before vaccination. The chain employs TRBV6-5 and TRBJ2-7, with 10 bases lining up with TRBD1. The CDR3 sequence: CASSLGQGFSEQYF. The CDR3 coding sequence is TGTGCCAGCAGTTTGGGACAGGGGTTTTCCGAGCAGTACTTC.